This T cell receptor beta chain was retrieved from a study of blood T cell repertoires in COVID-19. The overall study: Sites in the United States, Italy and Spain provided acute and convalescent COVID-19 samples. T cells, B-cell-depleted T cells, or PBMCs supplied cDNA or gDNA.

In the original workflow: The authors estimated nucleated cell counts from reference gene primer amplification. Assay: immunoSEQ multiplex PCR; the TCRdb copy retains only in-frame clones and omits some. V and J calls plus clone size are reproduced from that table; the DNA served to infer D and trimming. The sample records around 72,000 clones, roughly 76% being singletons. This TCR was sampled from a woman aged 70 to 79 with acute or convalescent COVID-19. The material sequenced was peripheral blood.

In DNA, the CDR3 is TGTGCCAGCTCGCGAACTACTGGGGCCAACGTCCTGACTTTC. It translates to CASSRTTGANVLTF. The chain uses TRBV6-5 and TRBJ2-6; D call uncertain. V dropped 8 bases and J dropped 2 bases, with 10 bases sitting between them. CDR3 length: 14 amino acids. Per the germline V gene, CDR1 is MNHEY and CDR2 is SVGAGI.